The rows below give T cell receptor beta chains drawn from one sample of a study of CD8+ T cells in alopecia areata. The assay was immunoSEQ multiplex PCR, and TCRdb's table has in-frame clones only and misses some. Counted here are about 180,000 clones, 50% to 65% occurring once; the ten biggest clones make up under 14%. Sequencing was performed on CD8+ T cells sorted from blood, taken at week 24, from a patient treated with tofacitinib. These receptors originate from a human donor with alopecia areata. Both conserved end residues are part of each CDR3. Fields, in order: clone size, V gene, J gene, D gene, CDR3 protein, CDR3 DNA. D genes are given only for firm matches. Clone size is not always given. Where it is, it says once, few, many or a class for expanded clones.

-	TRBV5-4	TRBJ2-1	TRBD2	CASSLERGGNEQFF	TGTGCCAGCAGCTTGGAACGGGGGGGCAATGAGCAGTTCTTC
few	TRBV30	TRBJ2-7	-	CAWTTGVISYEQYF	TGTGCCTGGACGACCGGGGTGATATCCTACGAGCAGTACTTC
-	TRBV27	TRBJ1-1	TRBD1	CASIGDRGQTEAFF	TGTGCCAGCATTGGGGACAGGGGGCAAACCGAAGCTTTCTTT
-	TRBV30	TRBJ2-5	-	CAWGPGPQETQYF	TGTGCCTGGGGGCCGGGGCCACAAGAGACCCAGTACTTC
-	TRBV30	TRBJ2-7	-	CAWSVEGWDEQYF	TGTGCCTGGAGTGTTGAGGGGTGGGACGAGCAGTACTTC
-	TRBV30	TRBJ2-1	-	CAWSSGEDSYNEQFF	TGTGCCTGGAGTAGCGGAGAAGACTCCTACAATGAGCAGTTCTTC
many	TRBV4-3	TRBJ1-5	-	CASSQDISQNQPQHF	TGCGCCAGCAGCCAAGATATAAGTCAGAATCAGCCCCAGCATTTT
few	TRBV7-2	TRBJ2-1	-	CASSLGGGLNEQFF	TGTGCCAGCAGCCTTGGGGGCGGGTTGAATGAGCAGTTCTTC
-	TRBV2	TRBJ1-2	TRBD1	CASRGQGPYGYTF	TGTGCCAGCAGGGGACAGGGCCCTTATGGCTACACCTTC
-	TRBV6-5	TRBJ2-7	-	CASSYGGSYEQYF	TGTGCCAGCAGTTACGGGGGATCCTACGAGCAGTACTTC
-	TRBV6-5	TRBJ2-2	TRBD2	CASKASGGADGELFF	TGTGCCAGCAAGGCTAGCGGGGGGGCGGACGGGGAGCTGTTTTTT
-	TRBV4-3	TRBJ1-5	TRBD1	CASSQMTGFQPQHF	TGCGCCAGCAGCCAGATGACAGGGTTTCAGCCCCAGCATTTT
-	TRBV27	TRBJ2-3	-	CASSLGDSTDTQYF	TGTGCCAGCAGTTTAGGGGACAGCACAGATACGCAGTATTTT
-	TRBV30	TRBJ2-1	-	CAWRQGGEQFF	TGTGCCTGGAGACAGGGAGGTGAGCAGTTCTTC
few	TRBV28	TRBJ1-2	-	CASSLWVGGTNYGYTF	TGTGCCAGCAGTTTATGGGTGGGCGGCACGAACTATGGCTACACCTTC
-	TRBV4-2	TRBJ1-2	TRBD1	CASSQVSDRGDYGYTF	TGTGCCAGCAGCCAAGTTTCCGACAGGGGGGACTATGGCTACACCTTC
-	TRBV27	TRBJ1-5	-	CASSFHGQPQHF	TGTGCCAGCAGTTTTCATGGTCAGCCCCAGCATTTT
-	TRBV30	TRBJ2-3	-	CAWSVGAGGPDTQYF	TGTGCCTGGAGTGTAGGAGCGGGTGGCCCCGATACGCAGTATTTT
few	TRBV16	TRBJ1-2	-	CASSQSSGDGYTF	TGTGCCAGCAGCCAATCCTCAGGGGATGGCTACACCTTC
-	TRBV15	TRBJ2-1	-	CATSDVGNEQFF	TGTGCCACCAGCGACGTCGGAAATGAGCAGTTCTTC
few	TRBV29-1	TRBJ2-3	-	CSVVGVWGPSTDTQYF	TGCAGCGTTGTAGGAGTATGGGGCCCGAGCACAGATACGCAGTATTTT
-	TRBV14	TRBJ2-2	-	CASSQRYTGELFF	TGTGCCAGCAGCCAACGCTACACCGGGGAGCTGTTTTTT
-	TRBV29-1	TRBJ1-1	-	CSVPEPSGNTEAFF	TGCAGCGTCCCGGAGCCCTCGGGGAACACTGAAGCTTTCTTT
few	TRBV5-6	TRBJ2-1	-	CASIIQGTTYNEQFF	TGTGCCAGCATTATTCAGGGAACTACCTACAATGAGCAGTTCTTC
-	TRBV18	TRBJ2-5	TRBD1	CASSFRDRGLQETQYF	TGTGCCAGCTCATTCCGGGACAGGGGACTCCAAGAGACCCAGTACTTC
once	TRBV2	TRBJ2-1	TRBD2	CASSGLAGGYNEQFF	TGTGCCAGCAGTGGACTAGCGGGGGGGTACAATGAGCAGTTCTTC
-	TRBV29-1	TRBJ1-2	-	CSVDSRIYGYTF	TGCAGCGTTGACAGCAGGATCTATGGCTACACCTTC
-	TRBV29-1	TRBJ2-3	-	CSVEDQSDTQYF	TGCAGCGTTGAAGATCAATCAGATACGCAGTATTTT
few	TRBV6-6	TRBJ2-3	-	CASGGDMDTQYF	TGTGCCAGCGGGGGCGATATGGATACGCAGTATTTT
-	TRBV30	TRBJ1-4	-	CAWEGTEERKLFF	TGTGCCTGGGAGGGGACCGAGGAGCGGAAACTGTTTTTT
once	TRBV27	TRBJ2-3	-	CASSVQGGSTDTQYF	TGTGCCAGCAGTGTCCAGGGTGGGAGCACAGATACGCAGTATTTT
few	TRBV29-1	TRBJ1-4	-	CSVVGTATNEKLFF	TGCAGCGTTGTTGGGACTGCAACTAATGAAAAACTGTTTTTT
few	TRBV11-2	TRBJ2-7	-	CASSLITYEQYF	TGTGCCAGCAGCTTAATCACCTACGAGCAGTACTTC
-	TRBV6-5	TRBJ1-1	-	CASSSTGANTEAFF	TGTGCCAGCAGTTCTACAGGCGCGAACACTGAAGCTTTCTTT
-	TRBV4-3	TRBJ2-2	-	CASSQEWDGRTGELFF	TGCGCCAGCAGCCAAGAATGGGACGGACGCACCGGGGAGCTGTTTTTT
-	TRBV13	TRBJ2-7	TRBD1	CASSQTGQGNYEQYF	TGTGCCAGCAGCCAAACGGGACAGGGGAACTACGAGCAGTACTTC
-	TRBV7-9	TRBJ1-2	-	CASSMSNRDSYTF	TGTGCCAGCAGTATGTCCAATAGAGACAGCTACACCTTC
-	TRBV7-2	TRBJ1-6	-	CASSLALEGPYSPLHF	TGTGCCAGCAGCTTAGCGCTGGAGGGGCCGTATTCACCCCTCCACTTT
few	TRBV2	TRBJ2-7	TRBD1	CASSGQGGIGTYEQYF	TGTGCCAGCAGTGGACAGGGGGGGATAGGAACCTACGAGCAGTACTTC
few	TRBV23-1	TRBJ1-4	-	CASCRVQKLFF	TGCGCCAGCTGTCGGGTCCAAAAACTGTTTTTT
-	TRBV7-3	TRBJ2-1	TRBD2	CASSLGGLDRNEQFF	TGTGCCAGCAGCCTGGGGGGACTAGATAGAAATGAGCAGTTCTTC
-	TRBV4-3	TRBJ1-5	TRBD1	CASSPNRGLSQPQHF	TGCGCCAGCAGCCCAAACAGGGGGCTAAGTCAGCCCCAGCATTTT
few	TRBV29-1	TRBJ2-1	TRBD1	CSVTRVGQGVDEQFF	TGCAGCGTCACTCGGGTGGGACAGGGAGTCGATGAGCAGTTCTTC
few	TRBV5-8	TRBJ2-3	-	CASSFTDTQYF	TGTGCCAGCAGCTTCACAGATACGCAGTATTTT
-	TRBV19	TRBJ1-5	-	CASSDTAPDQPQHF	TGTGCCAGTAGTGATACGGCCCCTGATCAGCCCCAGCATTTT
-	TRBV11-2	TRBJ2-3	TRBD2	CASSLASLADLSTDTQYF	TGTGCCAGCAGCTTAGCTTCCCTAGCGGATCTTAGCACAGATACGCAGTATTTT
few	TRBV2	TRBJ2-5	-	CASTKQGRETQYF	TGTGCCAGCACTAAACAGGGGAGGGAGACCCAGTACTTC
few	TRBV7-2	TRBJ2-1	TRBD2	CASSPSRGLAGETYNEQFF	TGTGCCAGCAGCCCCAGTCGGGGACTAGCGGGGGAGACATACAATGAGCAGTTCTTC